The clone carrying this T cell receptor beta chain appeared many times. Sequencing libraries for TCR beta were prepared with iRepertoire HTBI primers and Arm-PCR of CDR3 regions. TCRdb reprocessed the multiplex PCR reads with MiXCR, giving one entry per CDR3 protein. In the table there are around 400,000 distinct CDR3 sequences, 15% to 19% of which are singletons. This entry belongs to a study of regulatory T cells in long-lasting Graves disease. The time point: newly diagnosed GD, antithyroid drugs for less than 3 months. TCR sequences were obtained from RNA taken from PBMCs. Trimming took off 5 bases at V and 0 bases at J, with 14 bases between the two ends. CDR3 size: 15 residues. Germline CDR1 and CDR2: MDHEN and SYDVKM.

This specimen consisted of peripheral blood mononuclear cells (PBMCs), obtained at new diagnosis, from a patient treated with antithyroid drugs. The sequence was obtained from a female donor with Graves disease. The genes are TRBV28 and TRBJ2-7, with D tentatively TRBD2 (6 bases). The DNA of the CDR3 is TGTGCCAGCAGTCGAGGGGACTTTGGCTCCTACGAGCAGTACTTC. It translates to CASSRGDFGSYEQYF.